This TCR beta chain was found in a study of CD8+ T cells in alopecia areata. Study overall: Scalp area affected, as a percentage, set the severity score of treated patients.

This CDR3 comprises 13 residues. The V end lost 1 base, the J end lost 4 bases, and 7 bases lay between the germline ends. The V gene's germline CDR1 is MGHRA and CDR2 YSYEKL. This sample's treatment: oral pan-JAK inhibitor, 5-10 mg twice daily. Remarks on this clone: Its antigen remains unknown. The sample holds other DNA sequences that translate to the same CDR3.

The authors extracted RNA and reverse transcribed it into cDNA as the sequencing template. Data came from immunoSEQ multiplex PCR; TCRdb stores just in-frame clones and leaves some out. The table includes about 150,000 clones, 54% detected once. Findings of the study overall: Researchers say the link of baseline CD8+ expansion to response remains uncertain, with one nonresponder.

The input for sequencing was CD8+ T cells sorted from blood, taken at week 4, from a patient treated with tofacitinib. The chain uses TRBV4-1 and TRBJ1-2, with D unclear. The clonotype originates from a human donor with alopecia areata. The CDR3 loop reads CASSQGTGYGYTF. CDR3 bases: TGCGCCAGCAGCCAAGGGACTGGCTATGGCTACACCTTC.